What follows are 20 T cell receptor beta chains derived from one specimen sequenced in a study of molecular identifiers for immune sequencing clone quantification. MiXCR, applied by TCRdb to the PCR reads, yields one record per CDR3 protein. The sample lists over 550,000 distinct CDR3 sequences; 25% were seen once. The source material was naive CD8+ T cells from blood, with Jurkat cell RNA spiked in. Subset of the sample: FACS-sorted CD8+CD4-CCR7+CD45RA+ naive T cells. The receptors stem from a human donor in good health. Some libraries in this study had Jurkat cell RNA spiked in.

As concerns this clonotype: This may come from a read error, since a much larger clone is one base off. The chain employs TRBV7-9 and TRBJ2-7, with TRBD1 matching over 8 bases. The CDR3 loop spans 12 amino acids. The V gene's germline CDR1 is SEHNR and CDR2 FQNEAQ (reference sequence). The CDR3 is CTSSSGGLEQYF. The CDR3, as DNA: TGTACCAGCAGCTCAGGGGGCCTCGAGCAGTACTTC.

This chain connects TRBV6-2 or TRBV6-3 to TRBJ1-5, with 9 positions matching TRBD1. This CDR3 is built from 16 residues. After removal of 0 bases from V and 2 bases from J, the junction contained 2 bases not matched to a gene. The V gene's germline CDR1 is MNHEY and CDR2 SVGEGT. DNA for the CDR3: TGTGCCAGCAGTTACTCCAGGACAGGGGGCAATCAGCCCCAGCATTTT. Its protein is CASSYSRTGGNQPQHF.

The chain recombines TRBV10-1 with TRBJ2-2; the match to TRBD1 covers 7 bases. V dropped 0 bases and J dropped 0; count of bases not matched to a gene: 4. The CDR3 sequence is 17 residues long. Germline loops: CDR1 WNHNN, CDR2 SYGVQD (reference sequence). Here the CDR3 DNA reads TGCGCCAGCAGTGAGTCTGCCGGGACAGCGAACACCGGGGAGCTGTTTTTT. The encoded protein is CASSESAGTANTGELFF.

V and J are TRBV2 and TRBJ2-7, with a weak D call TRBD1 (5 bases). This CDR3 has 14 amino acids. Germline V gene sequence: CDR1 SNHLY, CDR2 FYNNEI. Trimming removed 8 bases from V and 2 bases from J, with 16 bases in between. The CDR3 DNA sequence: TGTGCCAGCTCCGACATTTTACAGGCCTACGAGCAGTACTTC. Translated: CASSDILQAYEQYF.

Comment on this clonotype: A junction end diverges from the germline sequence, so it may reflect a read error. The chain is built from TRBV5-6 and TRBJ1-5, with a possible D match to TRBD1 (5 bases). Germline values: CDR1 SGHDT, CDR2 YYEEEE. This CDR3 is 14 amino acids long. Here the CDR3 reads CASSFLGQGQSQHF. DNA for the CDR3: TGTGCCAGCAGCTTTCTCGGCCAGGGTCAGTCCCAGCATTTT.

Comments on this clonotype: This sequence may be a read error, since a much larger clone differs from it by one base. Because the CDR3 is missing its conserved closing phenylalanine or tryptophan, this is likely a read error. Written as DNA, the CDR3 is TGTGCCAGCAGTAAAGGACAGCCCGATACGCAGTATATT. It is translated as CASSKGQPDTQYI. The chain carries TRBV6-2 or TRBV6-3 and TRBJ2-3, with a tentative D call TRBD1 (6 bases). The length of the CDR3 is 13 residues. From germline, CDR1 is MNHEY and CDR2 SVGEGT. Trimming took 5 bases from V and 6 from J, leaving 12 bases between them.

CDR3 loop: CASSQLQGAFPRTGELFF. CDR3 DNA sequence: TGTGCCAGCAGCCAATTACAGGGGGCCTTTCCCAGGACCGGGGAGCTGTTTTTT. The rearrangement uses TRBV9 and TRBJ2-2, with 9 bases lining up with TRBD1. The CDR3 runs to 18 residues. The V gene end was trimmed by 4 bases and the J gene end by 5 bases; junction bases not matched to a gene: 15. Germline V gene lookup returns CDR1 SGDLS and CDR2 YYNGEE.

There are a few counts of this clonotype. V gene TRBV11-3 combines with J gene TRBJ2-3; TRBD1 is a possible D gene (6 bases). In germline, CDR1 is SGHNT, CDR2 YENEEA. The CDR3 consists of 16 residues. V was shortened by 5 bases and J by 6 bases, with 21 bases between the two germline ends. DNA of the CDR3: TGTGCCAGCAGCCTCTCACAGGGCGGTACTAGGGATACGCAGTATTTT. This gives the protein CASSLSQGGTRDTQYF.

This clonotype was seen many times. The V and J genes are TRBV10-3 and TRBJ2-3; TRBD1 matches at 9 bases. CDR1 is ENHRY and CDR2 is SYGVKD in the germline V gene. CDR3 length: 16 amino acids. The ends lost 10 bases at V and 4 bases at J; junction bases unmatched: 15. The CDR3 spells CATRTEGQGDPDTQYF. CDR3 in DNA: TGTGCCACCCGAACCGAGGGACAGGGTGACCCAGATACGCAGTATTTT.

V is TRBV9 and J is TRBJ1-4; 12 bases are a match to TRBD1. V was pared by 0 bases and J by 8 bases, with 2 bases of the junction left unmatched. The germline CDR1 and CDR2 sequences are SGDLS and YYNGEE. The CDR3 consists of 15 residues. This CDR3 is CASSVGGQGAEKLFF. The DNA of the CDR3 is TGTGCCAGCAGCGTAGGGGGACAGGGGGCCGAAAAACTGTTTTTT.

This clonotype was seen a few times. The chain employs TRBV4-1 and TRBJ1-2; no reliable D call. The germline CDR1 and CDR2 sequences are MGHRA and YSYEKL. This CDR3 comprises 13 residues. Trimming removed 2 bases at V and 6 bases at J, with 10 bases between. The chain's CDR3 is CASSQNPPNGYTF. In nucleotides, the CDR3 is TGCGCCAGCAGCCAAAATCCACCTAATGGCTACACCTTC.

About this clonotype: A single base separates this from a much larger clone, so it may be a read error. The chain has TRBV29-1 and TRBJ2-5, with TRBD1 as a possible D gene (5 bases). This CDR3 has 15 residues. Germline V gene data show CDR1 as SQVTM and CDR2 as ANQGSEA. V gave up 4 bases and J gave up 1 base, with 16 bases separating them. The CDR3 loop reads CSVALVGQAQETQYF. Here the CDR3 DNA reads TGCAGCGTTGCTTTGGTGGGGCAGGCCCAAGAGACCCAGTACTTC.

This clonotype showed up many times. This chain links TRBV6-2 or TRBV6-3 with TRBJ2-5; D is uncertain. The CDR3 spans 14 residues. CDR1 is MNHEY, CDR2 SVGEGT, per germline. Between the trimmed V and J ends, which lost 7 bases and 2 bases, there was a span of 14 bases. The CDR3 reads CASTNNVDQETQYF. The CDR3 coding sequence is TGTGCCAGCACCAACAACGTGGATCAAGAGACCCAGTACTTC.

This chain links TRBV2 with TRBJ1-2; D might be TRBD1 (5 bases). The V gene lost 3 bases and the J gene lost 4 bases, with 12 bases spanning the gap. The CDR3 consists of 14 residues. CDR1 SNHLY and CDR2 FYNNEI come from the germline V gene. The CDR3: CASSDKGPGYGYTF. The CDR3 nucleotides read TGTGCCAGCAGTGACAAGGGGCCCGGCTATGGCTACACCTTC.

This clonotype has at least ten counts. No DNA is shown, since the ends of the CDR3 on it are uncertain; the CDR3 is the one TCRdb lists. The chain carries TRBV20-1 and TRBJ1-5; the table's D call, TRBD1, has no DNA check behind it. Germline V CDR1 and CDR2: DFQATT, SNEGSKA (reference sequence). The CDR3 is 15 amino acids long, termini counted. CDR3 amino acids: CSALDKEVRGQPQHF.

The table lists this clonotype with a few counts. The chain uses TRBV4-1 and TRBJ2-7, with 11 bases aligning to TRBD2. V gave up 1 base and J gave up 7 bases; unmatched junction bases: 6. Germline assignment: CDR1 MGHRA and CDR2 YSYEKL. The CDR3 totals 15 residues. The CDR3 bases are TGCGCCAGCAGCCAAGCAGGTAGCGGGGGGGGTGAGCAGTACTTC. The encoded protein is CASSQAGSGGGEQYF.

This clonotype showed up many times. J is TRBJ2-7 and V is TRBV28; the D is unclear. Trimming stripped 3 bases from V and 3 bases from J, with 12 bases between. The CDR3 spans 14 residues. The germline V gene has CDR1 MDHEN and CDR2 SYDVKM. The CDR3 sequence is CASSFPGGDYEQYF. Written as DNA, the CDR3 is TGTGCCAGCAGTTTCCCGGGCGGAGACTACGAGCAGTACTTC.

This clonotype has a handful of counts. J is TRBJ2-7 and V is TRBV20-1, with TRBD2 matching 16 bases. Germline V CDR1 and CDR2: DFQATT, SNEGSKA (reference sequence). The V segment lost 3 bases and the J segment 3 bases; nucleotides outside the gene matches: 8. The CDR3 runs 17 residues. The CDR3 DNA reads as TGCAGTGCTAGTTACCCGGGACTAGCGGGAGGGGACTACGAGCAGTACTTC. Its translation: CSASYPGLAGGDYEQYF.

This clonotype was detected many times. V is TRBV30 and J is TRBJ2-3, with D possibly matching TRBD1 (6 bases). Trimming took off 1 base at V and 6 bases at J, with 8 bases between the two ends. The germline CDR1 and CDR2 sequences are GTSNPN and SVGIG (reference sequence). This CDR3 has 12 amino acids. CDR3 in DNA: TGTGCCTGGAGTGCGCAGGGGGATACGCAGTATTTT. Encoded protein: CAWSAQGDTQYF. Combining the CDR3 with reference TRBV30 and TRBJ2-3 gives the whole variable domain SQTIHQWPATLVQPVGSPLSLECTVEGTSNPNLYWYRQAAGRGLQLLFYSVGIGQISSEVPQNLSASRPQDRQFILSSKKLLLSDSGFYLCAWSAQGDTQYFGPGTRLTVL.

In this sample, this clonotype turned up many times. This rearrangement joins TRBV11-2 to TRBJ2-1; TRBD2 agrees at 8 bases. The CDR3 spans 15 residues. CDR1 and CDR2 (germline): SGHAT, FQNNGV. Trimming cost V 2 bases and J 3 bases; bases outside gene matches: 3. This CDR3 reads CASSLQRESYNEQFF. Here the CDR3 DNA reads TGTGCCAGCAGCTTACAGCGGGAGAGCTACAATGAGCAGTTCTTC.